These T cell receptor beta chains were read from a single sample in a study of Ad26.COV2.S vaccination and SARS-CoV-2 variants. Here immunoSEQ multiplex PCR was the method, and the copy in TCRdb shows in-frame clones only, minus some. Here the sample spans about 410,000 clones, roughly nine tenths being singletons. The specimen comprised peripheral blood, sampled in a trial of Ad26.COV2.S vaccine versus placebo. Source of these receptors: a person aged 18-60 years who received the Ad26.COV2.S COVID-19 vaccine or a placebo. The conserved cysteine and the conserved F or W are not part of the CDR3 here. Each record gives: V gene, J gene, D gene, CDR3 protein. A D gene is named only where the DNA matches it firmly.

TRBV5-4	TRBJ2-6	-	ASSLERHSSGANVLT
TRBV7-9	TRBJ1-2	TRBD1	ASSPLWTGLNSDYGYT
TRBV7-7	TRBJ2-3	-	ASSLSGDPDTQY
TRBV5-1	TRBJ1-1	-	ASSSGGGSTEAF
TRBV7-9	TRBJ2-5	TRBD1	ASSFRQGREETQY
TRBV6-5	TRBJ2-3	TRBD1	ASSYTETGVTDTQY
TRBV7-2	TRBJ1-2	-	ASSSGAADYGYT
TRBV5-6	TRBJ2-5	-	ASSSYSLGGQETQY
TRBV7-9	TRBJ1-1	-	ASSLRGRGMMNTEAF
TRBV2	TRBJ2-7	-	ASSEGYYEQY
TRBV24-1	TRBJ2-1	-	ATSWGEDNEQF
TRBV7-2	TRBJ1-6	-	ASSIGYSRDSPLH
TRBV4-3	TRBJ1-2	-	ASSQDQGTGYT
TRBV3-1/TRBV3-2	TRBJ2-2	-	ASSQDRRPNTGELF
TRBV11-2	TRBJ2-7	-	ASSLDRSYEQY
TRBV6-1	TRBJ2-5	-	ASSDGGVGETQY
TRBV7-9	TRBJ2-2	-	ASSLDARRVAGELF
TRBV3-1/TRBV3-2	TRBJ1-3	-	ASSLRDSGNTIY
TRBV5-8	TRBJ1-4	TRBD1	ASSQNRGSPTTNEKLF
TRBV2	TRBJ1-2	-	ASRTQGSNGYT
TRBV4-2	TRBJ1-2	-	ASSPPGGVGVEGYT
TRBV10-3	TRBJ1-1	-	AISDGGGWTEAF
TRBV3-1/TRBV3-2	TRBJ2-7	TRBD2	ASSQDGGGGFYEQY
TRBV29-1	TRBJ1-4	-	SVEIGANEKLF
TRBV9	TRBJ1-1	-	ASSAYMNTEAF